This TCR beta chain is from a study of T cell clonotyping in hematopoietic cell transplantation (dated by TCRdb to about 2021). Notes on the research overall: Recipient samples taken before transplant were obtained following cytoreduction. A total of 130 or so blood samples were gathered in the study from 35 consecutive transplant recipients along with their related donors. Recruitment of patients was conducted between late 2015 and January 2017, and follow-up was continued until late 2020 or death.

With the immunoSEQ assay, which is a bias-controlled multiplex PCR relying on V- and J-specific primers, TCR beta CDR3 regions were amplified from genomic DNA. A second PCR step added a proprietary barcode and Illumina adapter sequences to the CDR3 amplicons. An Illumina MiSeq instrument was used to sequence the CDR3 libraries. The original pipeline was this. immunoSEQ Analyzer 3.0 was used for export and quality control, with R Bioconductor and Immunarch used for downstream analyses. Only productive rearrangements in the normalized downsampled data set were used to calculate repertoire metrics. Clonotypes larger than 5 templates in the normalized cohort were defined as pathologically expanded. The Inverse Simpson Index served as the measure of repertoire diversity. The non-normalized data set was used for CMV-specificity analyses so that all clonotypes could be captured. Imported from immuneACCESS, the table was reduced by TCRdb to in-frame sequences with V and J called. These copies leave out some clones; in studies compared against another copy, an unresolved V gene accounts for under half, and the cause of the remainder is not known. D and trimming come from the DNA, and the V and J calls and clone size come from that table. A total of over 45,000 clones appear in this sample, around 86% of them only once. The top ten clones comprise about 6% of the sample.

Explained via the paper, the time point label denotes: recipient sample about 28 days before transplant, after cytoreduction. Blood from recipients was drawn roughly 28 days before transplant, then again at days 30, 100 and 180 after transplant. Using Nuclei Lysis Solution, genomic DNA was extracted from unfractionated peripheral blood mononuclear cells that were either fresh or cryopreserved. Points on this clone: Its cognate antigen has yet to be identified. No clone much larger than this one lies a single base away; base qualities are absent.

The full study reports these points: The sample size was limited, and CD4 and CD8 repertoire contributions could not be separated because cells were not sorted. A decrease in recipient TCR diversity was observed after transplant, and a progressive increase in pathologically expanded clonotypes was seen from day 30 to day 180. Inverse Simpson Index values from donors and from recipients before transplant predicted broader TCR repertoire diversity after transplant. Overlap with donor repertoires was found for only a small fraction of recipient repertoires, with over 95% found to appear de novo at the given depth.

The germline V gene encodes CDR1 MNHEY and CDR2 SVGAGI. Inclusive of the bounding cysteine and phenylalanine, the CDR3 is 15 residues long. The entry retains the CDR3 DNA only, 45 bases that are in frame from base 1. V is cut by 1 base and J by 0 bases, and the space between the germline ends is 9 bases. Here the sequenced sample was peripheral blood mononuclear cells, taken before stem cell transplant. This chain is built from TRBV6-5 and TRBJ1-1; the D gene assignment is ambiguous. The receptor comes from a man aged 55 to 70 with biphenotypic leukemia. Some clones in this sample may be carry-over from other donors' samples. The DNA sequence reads TGTGCCAGCAGTTACTTGCGTGTGATGAACACTGAAGCTTTCTTT. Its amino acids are CASSYLRVMNTEAFF.